These T cell receptor beta chains were read from a single sample in a study of sequential checkpoint blockade in melanoma. Measured with immunoSEQ multiplex PCR; TCRdb has only the in-frame clones, and not every one. The table shows fewer than 20,000 clones, with 26% occurring only once. The sample was tumor tissue (inferred from file names), taken from a patient given nivolumab and ipilimumab in sequence. These TCRs come from a human donor with melanoma. CDR3s include the opening cysteine and the closing phenylalanine or tryptophan. The order of the fields is D gene, J gene, V gene, clone size, CDR3 DNA, CDR3 protein. A D gene is named only where the DNA matches it firmly. The size entry is marked missing in some rows and otherwise reads once, few, many or a size class.

TRBD1,TRBJ1-1,TRBV7-1,.,TGTGCCAGCAGCATCGACAGGGGCTCTGAAGCTTTCTTT,CASSIDRGSEAFF
.,TRBJ1-1,TRBV6-8,.,TGTGCCAGCAGTTACTCGCGGGGGTTGAACACTGAAGCTTTCTTT,CASSYSRGLNTEAFF
.,TRBJ2-7,TRBV18,few,TGTGCCAGCTCACCACTCGGAGGGAGCTCCTACGAGCAGTACTTC,CASSPLGGSSYEQYF
.,TRBJ2-2,TRBV11-3,.,TGTGCCAGCAGCCAAGGCTGGATTCGGCAGGGCGGGGAGCTGTTTTTT,CASSQGWIRQGGELFF
.,TRBJ2-7,TRBV19,.,TGTGCCAGTAGTGTCCGTGGTGGGGGCAGGGACGAGCAGTACTTC,CASSVRGGGRDEQYF
.,TRBJ1-2,TRBV11-3,.,TGTGCCAGCAGCTTAAGTCTGCAGGGGAACAAAGGTGGCTACACCTTC,CASSLSLQGNKGGYTF
TRBD1,TRBJ2-3,TRBV6-8,.,TGTGCCAGCAGCCGGGGACAGGGGGGATGGCTCAGCACAGATACGCAGTATTTT,CASSRGQGGWLSTDTQYF
TRBD1,TRBJ1-2,TRBV4-1,few,TGCGCCAGCAGCCAGGAACAGGGGGGAGCTAACTATGGCTACACCTTC,CASSQEQGGANYGYTF
TRBD1,TRBJ1-2,TRBV9,.,TGTGCCAGCACCACAGGGGGCACTGGCTACACCTTC,CASTTGGTGYTF
.,TRBJ2-1,TRBV2,.,TGTGCCAGCAGCGTAGGGGGGACCTACAATGAGCAGTTCTTC,CASSVGGTYNEQFF
TRBD1,TRBJ2-7,TRBV12-5,.,TGTGCTAGTGGTTCCGGGACAGGGGGGGGAGAGCAGTACTTC,CASGSGTGGGEQYF
.,TRBJ2-1,TRBV5-1,.,TGCGCCAGCAGATCACAAAGCTCCTACAATGAGCAGTTCTTC,CASRSQSSYNEQFF
.,TRBJ2-7,TRBV19,.,TGTGCCAGTAGTATGAGCCCCGGAGCCCCCGACGAGCAGTACTTC,CASSMSPGAPDEQYF
TRBD1,TRBJ2-1,TRBV9,.,TGTGCCAGCAGCTCCCGACAGGGAAGAAACGAGCAGTTCTTC,CASSSRQGRNEQFF
TRBD2,TRBJ2-2,TRBV11-3,few,TGTGCCAGCAGCCCCAGCGGGGGCGTACCTGGAGGGGAGCTGTTTTTT,CASSPSGGVPGGELFF
.,TRBJ2-1,TRBV5-1,.,TGCGCCAGCAGCTCCAATCCGACAGGCCGCTCCTACAATGAGCAGTTCTTC,CASSSNPTGRSYNEQFF
.,TRBJ1-2,TRBV11-3,.,TGTGCCAGCAGCTTATTAGGCCCCGGGGCCTATGGCTACACCTTC,CASSLLGPGAYGYTF
.,TRBJ1-3,TRBV9,few,TGTGCCAGCAATAGTGAGGACTCTGGAAACACCATATATTTT,CASNSEDSGNTIYF
TRBD2,TRBJ2-1,TRBV11-3,few,TGTGCCAGCAGCAAAGGGGCTAGCGGGGGTAGCTCCTACAATGAGCAGTTCTTC,CASSKGASGGSSYNEQFF
.,TRBJ2-7,TRBV9,.,TGTGCCAGCAGAAGGGACTCCTACGAGCAGTACTTC,CASRRDSYEQYF
.,TRBJ2-2,TRBV19,.,TGTGCCAGTAGTCCCCCCTCCCGGGTGAACACCGGGGAGCTGTTTTTT,CASSPPSRVNTGELFF
TRBD1,TRBJ1-1,TRBV25-1,.,TGTGCCAGCAGTGAAGGGACAGGCCTCTATACCCAAGCTTTCTTT,CASSEGTGLYTQAFF
.,TRBJ1-2,TRBV7-5,few,TGTGCCAGCAGCTTCCCGCAGGGGGGCGCTGGCTACACCTTC,CASSFPQGGAGYTF
.,TRBJ2-7,TRBV6-8,.,TGTGCCGCTCAACGGGGGACGAGAGTCTACGAGCAGTACTTC,CAAQRGTRVYEQYF
TRBD1,TRBJ1-2,TRBV5-1,.,TGCGCCAGCAGCGGAGGACAGGGGAAGGCCGTCGGCTACACCTTC,CASSGGQGKAVGYTF
.,TRBJ2-7,TRBV6-1,.,TGTGCCAGCAGTGAAGCGTCGTTGGGGACGGACTCCTACGAGCAGTACTTC,CASSEASLGTDSYEQYF
TRBD2,TRBJ2-3,TRBV11-3,.,TGTGCCAGCAGCTTGGCCGGGACTAGTAGAACAGATACGCAGTATTTT,CASSLAGTSRTDTQYF
TRBD1,TRBJ2-7,TRBV15,.,TGTGCCACCAGCGCAGAGGCCGGGACAGGGCTTTACGAGCAGTACTTC,CATSAEAGTGLYEQYF
.,TRBJ1-1,TRBV19,.,TGTGCCAGTACCACTCCTTACACTGAAGCTTTCTTT,CASTTPYTEAFF
.,TRBJ1-3,TRBV30,.,TGTGCCCACTCTTCCGGTGGAAACACCATATATTTT,CAHSSGGNTIYF
.,TRBJ1-1,TRBV19,few,TGTGCCAGTAGTATCCCGGGGAACACTGAAGCTTTCTTT,CASSIPGNTEAFF
.,TRBJ2-6,TRBV19,.,TGTGCCAGTCGGTACAGGGCCCGTTCCTCTGGGGCCAACGTCCTGACTTTC,CASRYRARSSGANVLTF
TRBD1,TRBJ2-3,TRBV11-3,.,TGTGCCAGCAGCTTACGGGGACAGGGCACAGATACGCAGTATTTT,CASSLRGQGTDTQYF
.,TRBJ2-7,TRBV11-3,few,TGTGCCAGCAGTCCCCCCGGTACCCGCAGAGACTACGAGCAGTACTTC,CASSPPGTRRDYEQYF
.,TRBJ2-1,TRBV29-1,.,TGCAGCGTTGGACAGACAAGCTCCTACAATGAGCAGTTCTTC,CSVGQTSSYNEQFF